This TCR beta chain was sequenced during a study of human T cells and chemical hapten exposure. Study background: Variability of per-sample TCR yields stemmed mainly from small differences in pooled library volume. Overall study findings and caveats: Against controls, expanded TCRs gave rise to significantly more large CDR3 similarity clusters.

About this clonotype itself: Its antigen is unidentified.

The study's library attached unique molecular identifiers to single cDNA molecules. One entry per CDR3 protein, called by TCRdb with MiXCR from the RACE reads. The sample carries 45,000 to 70,000 distinct CDR3 sequences, roughly a tenth recorded once. Noted time point: patch test 1, 2 weeks after DPC sensitization. Treatment specified: therapeutic diphenylcyclopropenone sensitization with weekly scalp DPC. The material sequenced was whole blood, taken in connection with sensitization to the hapten diphenylcyclopropenone (DPC). This clonotype originated in a woman aged 40-49 years with alopecia areata. Some clones in this sample may be carry-over from other donors' samples.

The CDR3 loop reads CASSGSDSRMTRETQYF. CDR3 sequence (DNA): TGTGCCAGCTCCGGAAGTGACAGCCGAATGACCCGAGAGACCCAGTACTTC. The J gene is TRBJ2-5, the V gene TRBV18; TRBD1 might be the D (5 bases). This CDR3 spans 17 amino acids. Germline values: CDR1 KGHSH, CDR2 LQKENI. Trimming pared 6 bases from V and 4 bases from J, leaving 24 bases between.